A selection of T cell receptor beta chains follows, all from one sample in a study of cytomegalovirus exposure and HLA in healthy donors. The method was immunoSEQ multiplex PCR; TCRdb's version includes in-frame clones alone and lacks a portion of them. In the table there are some 140,000 clones, around 68% of which are singletons. Sequenced: PBMCs. These receptors originate from a man aged 30-40 years in good health and CMV-seronegative. Both conserved end residues are part of each CDR3. The order of the fields is D gene, J gene, V gene, clone size, CDR3 DNA, CDR3 protein. A D gene is named only where the DNA matches it firmly. Clone size is shown for a subset of rows, as once, few, many or a class of expanded clone.

d_gene: -
j_gene: TRBJ2-5
v_gene: TRBV4-1
abundance: -
CDR3nt: TGCGCCAGCAGCCAAGCGGAGTGGGAGACCCAGTACTTC
CDR3aa: CASSQAEWETQYF

d_gene: TRBD1
j_gene: TRBJ1-2
v_gene: TRBV7-9
abundance: few
CDR3nt: TGTGCCAGCAGCCCCGGGACAGATCGCTATGGCTACACCTTC
CDR3aa: CASSPGTDRYGYTF

d_gene: -
j_gene: TRBJ1-2
v_gene: TRBV10-3
abundance: -
CDR3nt: TGTGCCATCAGTCTTACGGGGCAGGGGATCTCTGGCTACACCTTC
CDR3aa: CAISLTGQGISGYTF

d_gene: TRBD1
j_gene: TRBJ2-3
v_gene: TRBV7-2
abundance: -
CDR3nt: TGTGCCAGCAGCTCCCGACAGGGTAACGCAGATACGCAGTATTTT
CDR3aa: CASSSRQGNADTQYF

d_gene: TRBD2
j_gene: TRBJ2-7
v_gene: TRBV28
abundance: -
CDR3nt: TGTGCCAGCAGGAAGCGGGAGGGGGCTTACGAGCAGTACTTC
CDR3aa: CASRKREGAYEQYF

d_gene: TRBD2
j_gene: TRBJ2-2
v_gene: TRBV28
abundance: few
CDR3nt: TGTGCCAGCATTGGGACTAGCGGGCCGAACACCGGGGAGCTGTTTTTT
CDR3aa: CASIGTSGPNTGELFF

d_gene: TRBD2
j_gene: TRBJ2-3
v_gene: TRBV5-1
abundance: -
CDR3nt: TGCGCCAGCAGCTTGGGTACTAGCGGGAGAAGCACAGATACGCAGTATTTT
CDR3aa: CASSLGTSGRSTDTQYF

d_gene: -
j_gene: TRBJ2-7
v_gene: TRBV2
abundance: -
CDR3nt: TGTGCCAGCAGTGACGGTCCTGGCCCGGGAGAGCAGTACTTC
CDR3aa: CASSDGPGPGEQYF

d_gene: TRBD2
j_gene: TRBJ2-3
v_gene: TRBV7-2
abundance: -
CDR3nt: TGTGCCAGCAGCTTGGGACTAGCAACGGATACGCAGTATTTT
CDR3aa: CASSLGLATDTQYF

d_gene: -
j_gene: TRBJ2-6
v_gene: TRBV15
abundance: -
CDR3nt: TGTGCCACCAGCAGTGGTCCTACCTCTGGGGCCAACGTCCTGACTTTC
CDR3aa: CATSSGPTSGANVLTF

d_gene: -
j_gene: TRBJ2-5
v_gene: TRBV25-1
abundance: -
CDR3nt: TGTGCCAGCAGTGATTTCGTAGGGGGCCAAGAGACCCAGTACTTC
CDR3aa: CASSDFVGGQETQYF

d_gene: -
j_gene: TRBJ2-3
v_gene: TRBV18
abundance: -
CDR3nt: TGTGCCAGCTCACCCACTAGGTCTCCCACAGATACGCAGTATTTT
CDR3aa: CASSPTRSPTDTQYF

d_gene: -
j_gene: TRBJ1-1
v_gene: TRBV27
abundance: -
CDR3nt: TGTGCCAGCAGCCAGGGTAATGAAGCTTTCTTT
CDR3aa: CASSQGNEAFF

d_gene: -
j_gene: TRBJ1-4
v_gene: TRBV19
abundance: -
CDR3nt: TGTGCCAGTAGAGCTTATGAAAAACTGTTTTTT
CDR3aa: CASRAYEKLFF

d_gene: -
j_gene: TRBJ2-7
v_gene: TRBV28
abundance: -
CDR3nt: TGTGCCAGCAGTTTACCCCCCCCCGGTAGGGAGTTCCTCCACGAGCAGTACTTC
CDR3aa: CASSLPPPGREFLHEQYF

d_gene: -
j_gene: TRBJ1-5
v_gene: TRBV2
abundance: -
CDR3nt: TGTGCCAGCAGTTGGGGCGGGGCGGGAAGCAATCAGCCCCAGCATTTT
CDR3aa: CASSWGGAGSNQPQHF

d_gene: -
j_gene: TRBJ2-2
v_gene: TRBV7-6
abundance: -
CDR3nt: TGTGCCAGCAGCTTACCCGTCGGGGAGCTGTTTTTT
CDR3aa: CASSLPVGELFF

d_gene: TRBD2
j_gene: TRBJ2-2
v_gene: TRBV2
abundance: -
CDR3nt: TGTGCCAGCATTAGCGGGGGGGCGAACACCGGGGAGCTGTTTTTT
CDR3aa: CASISGGANTGELFF

d_gene: TRBD1
j_gene: TRBJ2-6
v_gene: TRBV7-9
abundance: -
CDR3nt: TGTGCCAGCAGCTTGACAGGGGTGGCTTCTGGGGCCAACGTCCTGACTTTC
CDR3aa: CASSLTGVASGANVLTF

d_gene: -
j_gene: TRBJ1-1
v_gene: TRBV29-1
abundance: -
CDR3nt: TGCAGCGTTGAAGGGGTCCAGGGAGGGGGCACTGAAGCTTTCTTT
CDR3aa: CSVEGVQGGGTEAFF

d_gene: TRBD1
j_gene: TRBJ1-2
v_gene: TRBV9
abundance: few
CDR3nt: TGTGCCAGCAGCCAGGGGGCAGGGACGGCGGGTGGCTACCCCTTC
CDR3aa: CASSQGAGTAGGYPF

d_gene: TRBD2
j_gene: TRBJ2-1
v_gene: TRBV28
abundance: -
CDR3nt: TGTGCCAGCAGTTTCCAGCGGGGGGTCAATGAGCAGTTCTTC
CDR3aa: CASSFQRGVNEQFF

d_gene: -
j_gene: TRBJ1-1
v_gene: TRBV7-9
abundance: few
CDR3nt: TGTGCCTTGACGCCTACGGGAGGAGGCACTGAAGCTTTCTTT
CDR3aa: CALTPTGGGTEAFF

d_gene: TRBD1
j_gene: TRBJ2-2
v_gene: TRBV9
abundance: -
CDR3nt: TGTGCCAGCAGCGGGGGGACAGCCGGAACCGGGGAGCTGTTTTTT
CDR3aa: CASSGGTAGTGELFF

d_gene: -
j_gene: TRBJ2-7
v_gene: TRBV15
abundance: -
CDR3nt: TGTGCCACCAGCGAAGGAGCCTACGAGCAGTACTTC
CDR3aa: CATSEGAYEQYF

d_gene: -
j_gene: TRBJ1-6
v_gene: TRBV7-6
abundance: -
CDR3nt: TGTGCCAGCAGCTTGGGGGCTTCAGATTCACCCCTCCACTTT
CDR3aa: CASSLGASDSPLHF

d_gene: -
j_gene: TRBJ2-6
v_gene: TRBV5-8
abundance: -
CDR3nt: TGTGCCAGCAGCTTGGGGGCCGGGGCCAACGTCCTGACTTTC
CDR3aa: CASSLGAGANVLTF

d_gene: -
j_gene: TRBJ2-1
v_gene: TRBV4-1
abundance: -
CDR3nt: TGCGCCTGCCAGGAGGTAGGGAGTAATGAGCAGTTCTTC
CDR3aa: CACQEVGSNEQFF

d_gene: TRBD1
j_gene: TRBJ1-2
v_gene: TRBV28
abundance: -
CDR3nt: TGTGCCAGCAGAACAGGGGGCACGGGGAACTATGGCTACACCTTC
CDR3aa: CASRTGGTGNYGYTF

d_gene: -
j_gene: TRBJ1-6
v_gene: TRBV6-4
abundance: -
CDR3nt: TGTGCCAGCAGAGAGACAGCCCCTAATAATTCACCCCTCCACTTT
CDR3aa: CASRETAPNNSPLHF

d_gene: TRBD1
j_gene: TRBJ1-1
v_gene: TRBV7-3
abundance: -
CDR3nt: TGTGCCAGCAGAATAGGGACAGAGAACACTGAAGCTTTCTTT
CDR3aa: CASRIGTENTEAFF

d_gene: TRBD2
j_gene: TRBJ2-7
v_gene: TRBV13
abundance: -
CDR3nt: TGTGCCAGCAGCTTTAGCGGGGGGGCCTCCTACGAGCAGTACTTC
CDR3aa: CASSFSGGASYEQYF

d_gene: TRBD1
j_gene: TRBJ1-2
v_gene: TRBV7-9
abundance: -
CDR3nt: TGTGCCAGCAGCTTTGGGACAGGGGGTTCCTTACTGTTCTATGGCTACACCTTC
CDR3aa: CASSFGTGGSLLFYGYTF

d_gene: TRBD1
j_gene: TRBJ2-7
v_gene: TRBV5-1
abundance: few
CDR3nt: TGCGCCAGCAGTCCCGGGACAGGGAACTACGAGCAGTACTTC
CDR3aa: CASSPGTGNYEQYF

d_gene: TRBD1
j_gene: TRBJ2-1
v_gene: TRBV19
abundance: -
CDR3nt: TGTGCCAGTAGTATTATGACAGGGAACAATGAGCAGTTCTTC
CDR3aa: CASSIMTGNNEQFF

d_gene: TRBD2
j_gene: TRBJ2-7
v_gene: TRBV6-5
abundance: -
CDR3nt: TGTGCCAGCAGTTACTCTAGCGGGGGGACTCACGAGCAGTACTTC
CDR3aa: CASSYSSGGTHEQYF

d_gene: -
j_gene: TRBJ1-1
v_gene: TRBV7-9
abundance: -
CDR3nt: TGTGCCAGCAGCCCGGGGACATTGAACACTGAAGCTTTCTTT
CDR3aa: CASSPGTLNTEAFF

d_gene: TRBD2
j_gene: TRBJ2-3
v_gene: TRBV11-3
abundance: -
CDR3nt: TGTGCCAGCAGCTCGACTAGCGGGGAAAGCACAGATACGCAGTATTTT
CDR3aa: CASSSTSGESTDTQYF

d_gene: TRBD2
j_gene: TRBJ2-1
v_gene: TRBV2
abundance: -
CDR3nt: TGTGCCAGCAGTGAAGCGACTAGCGGGGGCCGACCGTTCTTC
CDR3aa: CASSEATSGGRPFF

d_gene: -
j_gene: TRBJ1-1
v_gene: TRBV6-1
abundance: -
CDR3nt: TGTGCCGTCAATCAAAAAGCTTTCTTT
CDR3aa: CAVNQKAFF

d_gene: TRBD1
j_gene: TRBJ2-7
v_gene: TRBV5-5
abundance: -
CDR3nt: TGTGCCAGCAGGTACGGACAGGGTTCAAGAAGCTACGAGCAGTACTTC
CDR3aa: CASRYGQGSRSYEQYF

d_gene: TRBD1
j_gene: TRBJ2-5
v_gene: TRBV5-4
abundance: once
CDR3nt: TGTGCCAGCAGCTTGGGGTTGGACAGGGGGCGAGAGACCCAGTACTTC
CDR3aa: CASSLGLDRGRETQYF

d_gene: -
j_gene: TRBJ1-2
v_gene: TRBV28
abundance: -
CDR3nt: TGTGCCAGCAGTCCCTACAGTTCTTCTAACTATGGCTACACCTTC
CDR3aa: CASSPYSSSNYGYTF

d_gene: -
j_gene: TRBJ2-7
v_gene: TRBV2
abundance: -
CDR3nt: TGTGCCAGCAGTGACAGGCAGACCTACGAGCAGTACTTC
CDR3aa: CASSDRQTYEQYF

d_gene: -
j_gene: TRBJ1-5
v_gene: TRBV7-2
abundance: -
CDR3nt: TGTGCCAGCAGCTTGGGGGGGCCGAGCAATCAGCCCCAGCATTTT
CDR3aa: CASSLGGPSNQPQHF

d_gene: -
j_gene: TRBJ2-5
v_gene: TRBV7-3
abundance: -
CDR3nt: TGTGCCAGCAGCACATGGGGGGGCGCAGGGGAGACCCAGTACTTC
CDR3aa: CASSTWGGAGETQYF

d_gene: -
j_gene: TRBJ2-1
v_gene: TRBV9
abundance: -
CDR3nt: TGTGCCAGCAGCGTGACAGGAAGCTCTTACAATGAGCAGTTCTTC
CDR3aa: CASSVTGSSYNEQFF

d_gene: TRBD1
j_gene: TRBJ1-1
v_gene: TRBV29-1
abundance: -
CDR3nt: TGCAGCGTTGGCGGGACAGCCGAGGAGGCTTTCTTT
CDR3aa: CSVGGTAEEAFF